A selection of T cell receptor beta chains follows, all from one sample in a study of blood T cells in healthy people across ages. One entry per CDR3 protein results from TCRdb running MiXCR on the 5' RACE reads. The repertoire includes 950,000 to 1,200,000 distinct CDR3 sequences, less than 45% of them detected once, and over 10% sits in the top ten. The sequenced sample was blood. The receptor source for this set is a young man in good health. Both conserved end residues are trimmed from each CDR3. Clone size is stated in some rows and not others, as once, few, many or a class when expanded.

CDR3 protein: ASSHTRAVDQPQH
J gene: TRBJ1-5
V gene: TRBV4-3
clone size: .

CDR3 protein: ARTDRRSDTQY
J gene: TRBJ2-3
V gene: TRBV2
clone size: .

CDR3 protein: ATTGFAGDRDTQY
J gene: TRBJ2-3
V gene: TRBV6-5
clone size: few

CDR3 protein: ASSQEKGFNYGHT
J gene: TRBJ1-2
V gene: TRBV4-3
clone size: .

CDR3 protein: ANSQEGGTYNEQF
J gene: TRBJ2-1
V gene: TRBV4-3
clone size: .

CDR3 protein: SAWRDRVLSDTQY
J gene: TRBJ2-3
V gene: TRBV20-1
clone size: .

CDR3 protein: ASWGGQNNEQF
J gene: TRBJ2-1
V gene: TRBV27
clone size: few

CDR3 protein: ASSQVAGGLPDTQY
J gene: TRBJ2-3
V gene: TRBV7-6
clone size: .

CDR3 protein: ASSGDLNQPQH
J gene: TRBJ1-5
V gene: TRBV12-3/TRBV12-4
clone size: .

CDR3 protein: ASSSGGGSTEAF
J gene: TRBJ1-1
V gene: TRBV19
clone size: few

CDR3 protein: ASSQGARQGFNYGYT
J gene: TRBJ1-2
V gene: TRBV14
clone size: .

CDR3 protein: ASRRGGCDYGYT
J gene: TRBJ1-2
V gene: TRBV7-2
clone size: .

CDR3 protein: SVEVPGQGAKGYT
J gene: TRBJ1-2
V gene: TRBV29-1
clone size: once

CDR3 protein: ASSSLQGMLPSGANVLT
J gene: TRBJ2-6
V gene: TRBV6-1
clone size: few

CDR3 protein: SARLAGANVLT
J gene: TRBJ2-6
V gene: TRBV20-1
clone size: .

CDR3 protein: ASRKNPALGGEQF
J gene: TRBJ2-1
V gene: TRBV11-1
clone size: .

CDR3 protein: ATRDRVDAEAF
J gene: TRBJ1-1
V gene: TRBV6-6
clone size: .

CDR3 protein: ASSIAAESNEKLF
J gene: TRBJ1-4
V gene: TRBV19
clone size: once